This TCR beta chain is from a study of blood T cell repertoires in COVID-19 (dated by TCRdb to about 2020). For context, the study as a whole: Collaborator samples came from the United States, Italy and Spain and covered acute and convalescent phases of COVID-19. HLA class I and class II types, where available, came from metadata supplied by the sample provider rather than from assay-based typing. The prospective study material was composed of cDNA or gDNA derived from T cells, B-cell-depleted T cells, or PBMCs. Deeply sampled blood TCRbeta repertoires from subjects exposed to, actively infected with, or recovered from COVID-19 were included in the dataset. Nearly every sample came with metadata listing a de-identified subject ID, COVID-19 status, age in years and sex. The samples were drawn from the first 160 participants of the ongoing ImmuneRACE study and from 1,254 subjects provided by 6 global collaborators. The repertoires were released in a freely available public database meant as a resource for research on the immune response to SARS-CoV-2.

The collaborating institutions used their own protocols to collect whole blood in K2EDTA tubes. For TCRbeta analysis, collaborators shipped samples in one of three forms: frozen whole blood, isolated PBMCs, or DNA extracted from either of those sample types. Beyond this particular receptor, the publication reports: The quantity of clinical and demographic metadata differed by source and by participant and was supplied without curation.

TCRbeta CDR3 regions were amplified from genomic DNA using the immunoSEQ Assay, a bias-controlled multiplex PCR. Per the authors' processing: Within the assay, amplification of reference gene primers was used to estimate how many nucleated cells each sample contained. Sequence reads were collapsed and filtered to measure the absolute abundance of every unique TCRbeta CDR3 rearrangement. For each sample, productive Simpson clonality was calculated by taking the square root of Simpson's diversity index across productive rearrangements. The immuneACCESS repertoire file appears here via TCRdb, limited to in-frame rearrangements. These files lack a portion of the clones; in checked studies, under half of the deficit traces to unresolved V genes, and the cause of the others is not known. The DNA was the basis for D and trimming; V, J and clone size are from that table. In this sample the table shows approximately 80,000 clones, approximately 81% of which occur a single time. The ten largest clonotypes hold approximately 40% of the sample.

V lost 6 bases and J lost 3 bases; the stretch between them is 12 bases long. The CDR3 measures 14 amino acids from cysteine to phenylalanine. The sequence is cut down to CDR3 DNA, 42 bases in frame from base 1. CDR1 and CDR2, looked up from the germline V gene, are KGHSH and LQKENI. As regards this clone: What antigen it recognizes has not been identified. It has no much larger one-base neighbor in the sample; base qualities were not kept.

This TCR was recovered from a man aged 80 or over with acute or convalescent COVID-19. The chain is encoded by TRBV18 joined to TRBJ1-5; TRBD1 might be the D gene, on 6 matching bases. The sample consisted of peripheral blood. The CDR3 reads as follows: CASSDTGNNQPQHF. The sequence in DNA is TGTGCCAGCTCGGATACAGGGAACAATCAGCCCCAGCATTTT.